The present T cell receptor beta chain was sequenced within a study of regulatory and conventional T cells in RAG deficiency. Study-wide findings and caveats: Shannon entropy was markedly lower and Simpson indices higher in RAG-deficient patients than control T-cell subsets. Omenn patients showed >90% Treg-Tconv overlap and shorter CDR3 lengths.

TCRdb keeps only in-frame clones here, not all; method: immunoSEQ multiplex PCR. The sample holds around 37,000 clones; about 88% are singletons and the top ten take roughly 13%. Details on this clone: Its antigen is unidentified.

These data were also reused for a study on regulatory T cells. According to that study: Primers: 52 TRBV forward and 13 TRBJ reverse.

The TCR originated in a human donor in good health. The material sequenced was CD8+ T cells sorted from blood.

The CDR3 nucleotides are TGTGCCATCAGTGAGGTAGGGGGCAATGGCTACACCTTC. As protein: CAISEVGGNGYTF. The rearrangement links TRBV10-3 to TRBJ1-2; 7 nucleotides match TRBD1. CDR3 length: 13 residues. V dropped 2 bases and J dropped 6; count of bases not matched to a gene: 3. Germline values: CDR1 ENHRY, CDR2 SYGVKD.